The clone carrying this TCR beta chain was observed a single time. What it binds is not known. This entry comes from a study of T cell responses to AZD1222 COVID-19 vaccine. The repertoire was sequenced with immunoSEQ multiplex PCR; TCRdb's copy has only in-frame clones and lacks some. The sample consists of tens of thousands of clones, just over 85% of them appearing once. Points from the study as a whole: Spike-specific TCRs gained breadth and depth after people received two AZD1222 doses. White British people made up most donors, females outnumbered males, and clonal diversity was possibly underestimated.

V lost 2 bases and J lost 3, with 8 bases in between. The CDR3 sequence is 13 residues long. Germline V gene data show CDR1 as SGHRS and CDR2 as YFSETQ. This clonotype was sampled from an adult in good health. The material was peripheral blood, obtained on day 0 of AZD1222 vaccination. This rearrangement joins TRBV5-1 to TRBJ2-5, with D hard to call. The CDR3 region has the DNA TGCGCCAGCAGCTTTGCCGGAGAAGAGACCCAGTACTTC. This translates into CASSFAGEETQYF.